This entry describes one T cell receptor beta chain. There is no known antigen for this receptor. The sample belongs to a study of monozygotic twins with inflammatory bowel disease (dated by TCRdb to the late 2010s). For context, the study as a whole: The complete study included about 28 monozygotic twin pairs: 19 IBD-discordant Danish pairs and nine German pairs, of which four were IBD-concordant and five were IBD-discordant. The search for disease-associated traits relied mainly on comparing IBD patients with their genetically identical healthy co-twins within discordant pairs. Each individual had, on average, about 151 000 unique TCRalpha sequences and 181 000 unique TCRbeta sequences available for analysis.

The library was obtained by 5' RACE. The input for every TCR library was roughly 4,000 ng of total RNA. For each sample, cDNA was synthesized in eight separate reactions using SMARTScribe reverse transcriptase. During cDNA synthesis, unique molecular identifiers containing a 6-nucleotide sample barcode were introduced by template switching. TCRalpha and TCRbeta cDNA was amplified by two nested PCRs of around 16 and 10 cycles, with bead purification after each PCR. Before amplification, cDNA was treated with uracil DNA-glycosylase and purified using the QIAquick PCR purification kit. The second PCR added Illumina TruSeq-compatible adapters along with sample-specific barcodes. Library quality and concentration were assessed using TapeStation and Qubit, and approximately 5 ng of each library was pooled. The pooled libraries were sequenced with 2 x 100 bp reads and custom sequencing primers on an Illumina HiSeq2500 single-index Rapid Run. The paper's data handling went like this. PCR and sequencing errors were corrected by UMI-based consensus assembly using MiGEC version 1.2.6. MiXCR version 2.1.1 was used for V(D)J alignment, clonotype assembly and CDR3 extraction. Gene usage, clonotype sharing and MAIT/NKT TCR abundance were normalised by analysing the top 1000, 10 000 and 20 000 clonotypes per sample. After downsampling to 27 000 UMIs, diversity was calculated as the inverse Simpson index using the vegan R package. Paired Mann-Whitney U tests on discordant twin pairs were used, with Benjamini-Hochberg multiple-testing correction. Each CDR3 protein sequence appears as one entry after TCRdb reprocessed the reads, and no DNA is included. The V and J calls were not made by the authors but by TCRdb's processing. For this sample, the table gives around 410,000 distinct CDR3 sequences. The ten most abundant clones make up under 3% of the sample.

From each donor, an approximately 2.5 ml peripheral blood sample was drawn into PAXgene tubes and stored at -80 degrees C. Without T cell sorting, total RNA was isolated from whole blood using the PAXgene blood miRNA kit on an automated QIAcube. Peripheral blood from monozygotic twin pairs who were concordant or discordant for inflammatory bowel disease underwent deep TCRalpha and TCRbeta repertoire profiling using unique molecular barcoding. Smoking habits were recorded for all twin pairs, and each individual was classified as a current, former or never smoker. Broad study findings and their caveats: Repertoire similarity did not differ between concordant and discordant twins, which could be due to limited statistical power. IBD patients had lower TCRbeta repertoire diversity, measured by the inverse Simpson index, than their healthy co-twins. Compared with healthy twins, IBD patients shared fewer clonotypes with other individuals, and the difference was most pronounced in patients with signs of disease activity. Different T cell subtypes could not be distinguished in the analysis. The results gave no support for a single strong signal or clonotype linked to IBD. Because patients were on differing immunosuppressive treatments, the repertoires may have picked up extra background noise and inter-individual variability.

Source material: blood. This TCR was recovered from a human donor with ulcerative colitis or Crohn's disease, or a healthy co-twin of an affected twin (not recorded which).

The CDR3 reads CASSIHLGKDEQFF. The rearranged chain carries TRBV19 and TRBJ2-1. Reading the germline V gene (reference sequence) gives CDR1 LNHDA and CDR2 SQIVND. The CDR3 spans 14 residues, from the cysteine through the phenylalanine. The coding DNA is unavailable.